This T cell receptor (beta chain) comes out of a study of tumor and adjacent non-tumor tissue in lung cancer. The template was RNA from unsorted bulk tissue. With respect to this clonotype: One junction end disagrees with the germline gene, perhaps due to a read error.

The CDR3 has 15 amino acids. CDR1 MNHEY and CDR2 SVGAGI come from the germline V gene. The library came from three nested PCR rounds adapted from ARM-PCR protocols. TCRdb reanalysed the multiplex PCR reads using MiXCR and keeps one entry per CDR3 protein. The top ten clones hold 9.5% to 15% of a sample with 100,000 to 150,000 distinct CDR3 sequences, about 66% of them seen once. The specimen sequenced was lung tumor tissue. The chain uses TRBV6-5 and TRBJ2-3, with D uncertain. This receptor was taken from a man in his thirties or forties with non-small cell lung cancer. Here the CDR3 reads CASSSHSEPTDTQYF. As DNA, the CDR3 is TGTGCCAGCAGTTCCCATTCTGAGCCCACAGATACACAGTATTTT.